These T cell receptor beta chains were read from a single sample in a study of tumor-infiltrating lymphocytes in oesophageal squamous cell carcinoma. TCRdb itself ran the PCR reads through MiXCR, one entry per CDR3 protein. This table has 23,000 or so distinct CDR3 sequences, 35% to 40% appearing once. The sample consisted of esophageal tumor tissue. These TCRs come from a male donor with esophageal squamous cell carcinoma. CDR3s include the opening cysteine and the closing phenylalanine or tryptophan. The order of the fields is clone size, J gene, V gene, D gene, CDR3 DNA, CDR3 protein. The D gene is left open where the match is weak. Clone size is given for some rows only: seen once, a few or many times, or a class if the clone is expanded.

NA TRBJ2-7 TRBV6-1 NA TGTGCCAGCAGTGAACCGAGACCCAACGAGCAGTACTTC CASSEPRPNEQYF
many TRBJ2-2 TRBV12-3/TRBV12-4 NA TGTGCCAGCAGGGTGGGGGCGGAGCACTCCCCGGAGCTGTTTTTT CASRVGAEHSPELFF
NA TRBJ2-7 TRBV11-2 NA TGTGCCAGCAGCTTAGAGGTGGGATTTTACGAGCAGTACTTC CASSLEVGFYEQYF
NA TRBJ2-4 TRBV7-6 TRBD2 TGTGCCAGCAGCCCTCTAGCGGGGGGGCGGGGAGCCAAAAACATTCAGTACTTC CASSPLAGGRGAKNIQYF
NA TRBJ2-7 TRBV7-2 TRBD1 TGTGCCAGCAGCTTAGTAGGAGGCGGACAGGGTAGGTCCTCCTACGAGCAGTACTTC CASSLVGGGQGRSSYEQYF
few TRBJ1-5 TRBV19 TRBD1 TGTGCCAGTAGTCAACCGGGACAGGGGATGGGATTCGGCAATCAGCCCCAGCATTTT CASSQPGQGMGFGNQPQHF
many TRBJ1-2 TRBV6-1 NA TGTGCCAGCAGTGGGCAGGGAGGGCTTGGCTACACCTTC CASSGQGGLGYTF
few TRBJ2-1 TRBV9 NA TGTGCCAGCAGCGTAGACAGGAACTCCTACAATGAGCAGTTCTTC CASSVDRNSYNEQFF
many TRBJ2-1 TRBV11-2 TRBD2 TGTGCCAGCAGCTTCGGGACTAGCCCTAATGAGCAGTTCTTC CASSFGTSPNEQFF
NA TRBJ2-5 TRBV12-3/TRBV12-4 TRBD2 TGTGCCAGCAATTTAGCGGGACCAGGGGCAGAGACCCAGTACTTC CASNLAGPGAETQYF
NA TRBJ2-5 TRBV6-9 NA TGTGCCAGCAGTACCGGAGGGCGGAGGGGGACGGAGACCCAGTACTTC CASSTGGRRGTETQYF